What follows are 8 T cell receptor beta chains derived from one specimen sequenced in a study of T-cell reconstitution after alpha-beta-depleted transplantation in children. Unique molecular identifiers tagged the TCRbeta library. From the PCR reads, TCRdb called clonotypes with MiXCR, one entry per CDR3 protein. The sample shows about 500,000 distinct CDR3 sequences, 32% of them seen only once. The source was PBMCs from the stem cell graft donor, collected from the stem cell graft. The source is a human donor who donated a stem cell graft to a child with aplastic anemia.

Here the CDR3 DNA reads TGTGCCTGGAGCCGGGGGGGCGGGAGCTACGAGCAGTACTTC. This encodes CAWSRGGGSYEQYF. The V and J genes are TRBV30 and TRBJ2-7, with 8 positions matching TRBD2. CDR1 GTSNPN and CDR2 SVGIG come from the germline V gene (reference sequence). With 3 bases clipped from V and 3 bases from J, the junction kept 7 bases outside the gene matches. The CDR3 length is 14 residues.

The chain has TRBV5-1 and TRBJ2-1, with TRBD1 matching over 11 bases. This CDR3 comprises 14 residues. Germline V gene data show CDR1 as SGHRS and CDR2 as YFSETQ. V shed 4 bases, J shed 7 bases, and the junction held 4 bases outside the gene matches. As DNA, the CDR3 is TGCGCCAGCAGCCGGACAGGGGGCGAGAATGAGCAGTTCTTC. It encodes CASSRTGGENEQFF.

This clonotype was seen only a few times. This chain links TRBV29-1 with TRBJ2-1, with TRBD2 matching 8 bases. The CDR3 spans 14 residues. The germline CDR1 and CDR2 sequences are SQVTM and ANQGSEA. With 5 bases clipped from V and 2 bases from J, the junction kept 5 bases outside the gene matches. DNA for the CDR3: TGCAGCGTTTTAAGCGGGAGCACCTACAATGAGCAGTTCTTC. It yields the protein CSVLSGSTYNEQFF.

This clonotype occurred a few times. The CDR3 DNA sequence: TGTGCCAGCAGTCAGGGTGTCATCCCCTACGAGCAGTACGTC. Protein product: CASSQGVIPYEQYV. The V gene is TRBV12-3 or TRBV12-4, the J gene TRBJ2-7; a possible D gene is TRBD1 (5 bases). Trimming pared 5 bases from V and 2 bases from J, leaving 13 bases between. The CDR3 sequence is 14 residues long.

This clonotype occurred a few times. This chain joins TRBV18 and TRBJ1-1; D is possibly TRBD1 (5 bases). This CDR3 has 11 amino acids. Trimming removed 6 bases from V and 8 bases from J, with 10 bases in between. Germline V CDR1 and CDR2: KGHSH, LQKENI. In nucleotides, the CDR3 is TGTGCCAGCTCGCCCAGGGAAGAAGCTTTCTTT. Translated, it gives CASSPREEAFF.

Only a few counts were recorded for this clonotype. The chain uses TRBV10-3 and TRBJ2-7; 7 bases fit TRBD2. Germline CDR1 ENHRY, CDR2 SYGVKD. The ends lost 4 bases at V and 1 base at J; junction bases unmatched: 7. The length of the CDR3 is 15 residues. The CDR3 loop reads CAISVSSGGSYEQYF. The CDR3 region has the DNA TGTGCCATCAGTGTGTCTAGCGGAGGTTCCTACGAGCAGTACTTC.

The chain joins TRBV27 to TRBJ2-1; unclear D gene. This CDR3 spans 13 amino acids. Trimming shortened V by 8 bases and J by 2 bases, and 10 bases separated the two germline ends. Germline loops: CDR1 MNHEY, CDR2 SMNVEV (reference sequence). The CDR3 DNA reads as TGTGCCAGCTGGACCGTCACCTACAATGAGCAGTTCTTC. Encoded protein: CASWTVTYNEQFF.

The chain has TRBV20-1 and TRBJ2-7, with D unclear. The V gene lost 4 bases and the J gene lost 6 bases, with 13 bases spanning the gap. Germline V gene data show CDR1 as DFQATT and CDR2 as SNEGSKA (reference sequence). The length of the CDR3 is 12 residues. The CDR3, as DNA: TGCAGTGCTACCGTTGGGCGGTTCGAGCAGTACTTC. It yields the protein CSATVGRFEQYF.